These 10 T cell receptor beta chains were sequenced from one sample in a study of Ad26.COV2.S vaccination and SARS-CoV-2 variants. The method was immunoSEQ multiplex PCR; TCRdb's version includes in-frame clones alone and lacks a portion of them. The table records roughly 350,000 clones, roughly 87% of them present only once. Described treatment: approximately 18 received Ad26.COV2.S at low or high dose, single or two shots; a few received placebo; per-sample allocation not given. Collection of the samples took place on day 63 after the first injection of vaccine or placebo. Here the sequenced sample was peripheral blood, taken in a trial of Ad26.COV2.S vaccine versus placebo. The receptors shown here come from a person aged 18-60 years who received the Ad26.COV2.S COVID-19 vaccine or a placebo.

The J gene is TRBJ2-5, the V gene TRBV9, with a weak D call TRBD2 (6 bases). Looked up from germline, CDR1 is SGDLS and CDR2 is YYNGEE. V gave up 4 bases and J gave up 2 bases, with 12 bases separating them. CDR3 size: 14 residues. CDR3 sequence (DNA): TGTGCCAGCAGCCCCCCGGGGGATCAAGAGACCCAGTACTTC. Translation: CASSPPGDQETQYF.

Points on this clone: Other DNA sequences from this sample encode an identical CDR3 as well. The chain has TRBV6-2 or TRBV6-3 and TRBJ1-1; D gene ambiguous. Germline CDR1 MNHEY, CDR2 SVGEGT. The CDR3 has 13 amino acids. V lost 0 bases and J 5 bases, leaving 7 bases between the germline ends. The DNA of the CDR3 is TGTGCCAGCAGTTACTCCCGAGGTACTGAAGCTTTCTTT. Encoded protein: CASSYSRGTEAFF.

CDR3 in DNA: TGTGCCAGCAGCTTAAGGGACAGGGGAAATGAGCAGTTCTTC. Protein sequence: CASSLRDRGNEQFF. This chain links TRBV7-9 with TRBJ2-1; 10 nucleotides match TRBD1. Trimming took 2 bases from V and 7 from J; bases not matched to a gene: 2. The V gene's germline CDR1 is SEHNR and CDR2 FQNEAQ (reference sequence). The CDR3 is 14 residues long.

The rearrangement uses TRBV6-5 and TRBJ2-3; D might be TRBD2 (7 bases). The CDR3 extends over 14 amino acids. Between the trimmed V and J ends, which lost 5 bases and 10 bases, there was a span of 19 bases. The germline CDR1 and CDR2 sequences are MNHEY and SVGAGI. CDR3 sequence reads: CASSTQMGGAPQYF. The CDR3 region has the DNA TGTGCCAGCAGTACACAAATGGGGGGGGCCCCGCAGTATTTT.

V and J are TRBV30 and TRBJ1-2, with D perhaps TRBD1 (5 bases). The CDR3 loop spans 15 amino acids. Trimming left V 6 bases short and J 1 base short, with 18 bases between. CDR1 and CDR2 (germline): GTSNPN, SVGIG (reference sequence). The CDR3 bases are TGTGCCTGCGTTACTTGGACACGGGTTAACTATGGCTACACCTTC. Its protein is CACVTWTRVNYGYTF.

V and J are TRBV13 and TRBJ2-7, with 9 bases that match TRBD1. The V gene's germline CDR1 is PRHDT and CDR2 FYEKMQ (reference sequence). V shed 1 base, J shed 5 bases, and the junction held 6 bases outside the gene matches. CDR3 length equals 15 residues. The CDR3 protein is CASSLAGQGTHEQYF. CDR3 nucleotide sequence: TGTGCCAGCAGCTTAGCCGGACAGGGGACGCACGAGCAGTACTTC.

This chain connects TRBV4-1 to TRBJ2-1, with D perhaps TRBD2 (6 bases). The CDR3 runs 16 residues. Germline V gives CDR1 MGHRA, CDR2 YSYEKL. Deletions cut 1 base from V and 2 bases from J, with 12 bases between. DNA of the CDR3: TGCGCCAGCAGCCAAGCCTCTCCGGGGGCCTACAATGAGCAGTTCTTC. This translates into CASSQASPGAYNEQFF.

The chain carries TRBV5-1 and TRBJ2-7; the D gene could be TRBD1 or TRBD2 (5 bases each). Per the germline V gene, CDR1 is SGHRS and CDR2 is YFSETQ. CDR3 length: 15 residues. The V and J ends lost 0 bases and 2 bases respectively, with 12 bases between them. The CDR3, as DNA: TGCGCCAGCAGCTTGGACGGGACGGTAGCCTACGAGCAGTACTTC. This translates into CASSLDGTVAYEQYF. The full variable domain, completed using reference TRBV5-1 and TRBJ2-7, is KAGVTQTPRYLIKTRGQQVTLSCSPISGHRSVSWYQQTPGQGLQFLFEYFSETQRNKGNFPGRFSGRQFSNSRSEMNVSTLELGDSALYLCASSLDGTVAYEQYFGPGTRLTVT.

The chain uses TRBV7-3 and TRBJ2-1; 11 bases map to TRBD2. In germline, CDR1 is SGHTA, CDR2 FQGTGA. The CDR3 has 14 amino acids. The ends lost 5 bases at V and 8 bases at J; junction bases unmatched: 5. This chain's CDR3 is CASSLAGGTDEQFF. CDR3 nucleotides: TGTGCCAGCAGCCTAGCGGGGGGCACGGATGAGCAGTTCTTC.

The V and J genes are TRBV6-5 and TRBJ1-1; possible D gene TRBD1, 6 bases. Looked up from germline, CDR1 is MNHEY and CDR2 is SVGAGI. Trimming left V 4 bases short and J 10 bases short, with 22 bases between. The CDR3 contains 15 residues. The CDR3 loop reads CASSSPQYRAGGAFF. In nucleotides, the CDR3 is TGTGCCAGCAGTTCCCCCCAATACAGGGCCGGAGGAGCTTTCTTT.